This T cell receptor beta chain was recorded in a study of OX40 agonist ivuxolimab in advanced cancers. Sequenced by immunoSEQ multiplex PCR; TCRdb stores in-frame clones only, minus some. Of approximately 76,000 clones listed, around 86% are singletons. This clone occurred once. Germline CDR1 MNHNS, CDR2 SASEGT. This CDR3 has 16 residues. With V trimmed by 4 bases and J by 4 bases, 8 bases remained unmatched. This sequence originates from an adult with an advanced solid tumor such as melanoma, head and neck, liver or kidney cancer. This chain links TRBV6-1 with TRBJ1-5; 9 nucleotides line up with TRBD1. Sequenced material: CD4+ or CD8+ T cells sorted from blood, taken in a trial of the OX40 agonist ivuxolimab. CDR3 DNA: TGTGCCAGCAGTGCATATGACAGGGGGGGGAATCAGCCCCAGCATTTT. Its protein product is CASSAYDRGGNQPQHF.